These T cell receptor beta chains were read from a single sample in a study of CD8 T cells in ankylosing spondylitis. MiXCR was run by TCRdb on the 5' RACE reads, yielding one entry per CDR3 protein. The table includes around 390,000 distinct CDR3 sequences, 20% to 25% detected once. Sequenced material: blood, either unsorted or a sorted T cell fraction (not recorded which). These receptor sequences come from a male donor with ankylosing spondylitis. Both conserved end residues are part of each CDR3. A D gene is named only where the DNA matches it firmly. Only some rows state a clone size, as once, few, many or a class for expanded clones.

v_call: TRBV6-1
cdr3_length: 16
j_call: TRBJ2-1
d_call: TRBD2
clone_size: .
cdr3_aa: CASSPRLADSYNEQFF
cdr3_nt: TGTGCCAGCAGCCCGAGACTAGCGGACTCCTACAATGAGCAGTTCTTC

v_call: TRBV7-9
cdr3_length: 14
j_call: TRBJ1-5
d_call: .
clone_size: .
cdr3_aa: CASSLNGDNQPQHF
cdr3_nt: TGTGCCAGCAGCCTCAATGGGGATAATCAGCCCCAGCATTTT

v_call: TRBV28
cdr3_length: 16
j_call: TRBJ2-2
d_call: .
clone_size: .
cdr3_aa: CASSSSRGWNTGELFF
cdr3_nt: TGTGCCAGCAGTTCCTCGAGAGGGTGGAACACCGGGGAGCTGTTTTTT

v_call: TRBV7-2
cdr3_length: 13
j_call: TRBJ2-7
d_call: .
clone_size: few
cdr3_aa: CASSLTDLLEQYF
cdr3_nt: TGTGCCAGCAGCTTAACCGACCTGCTCGAGCAGTACTTC

v_call: TRBV4-1
cdr3_length: 15
j_call: TRBJ2-2
d_call: .
clone_size: few
cdr3_aa: CASSQPIRASGELFF
cdr3_nt: TGCGCCAGCAGCCAACCTATCAGGGCGTCCGGGGAGCTGTTTTTT

v_call: TRBV3-1
cdr3_length: 14
j_call: TRBJ2-7
d_call: TRBD1
clone_size: .
cdr3_aa: CASSQGDRGNEQYF
cdr3_nt: TGTGCCAGCAGCCAGGGGGACAGGGGGAACGAGCAGTACTTC

v_call: TRBV5-1
cdr3_length: 16
j_call: TRBJ1-1
d_call: TRBD1
clone_size: .
cdr3_aa: CASSFPRQGANTEAFF
cdr3_nt: TGCGCCAGCAGCTTCCCCAGACAGGGGGCCAACACTGAAGCTTTCTTT

v_call: TRBV18
cdr3_length: 13
j_call: TRBJ1-1
d_call: .
clone_size: .
cdr3_aa: CASSPGEDTEAFF
cdr3_nt: TGTGCCAGCTCACCGGGGGAAGACACTGAAGCTTTCTTT

v_call: TRBV7-2
cdr3_length: 17
j_call: TRBJ2-3
d_call: TRBD2
clone_size: many
cdr3_aa: CASSYRRASGRPAKQYF
cdr3_nt: TGTGCCAGCAGCTACCGTAGGGCTAGCGGGAGACCCGCCAAGCAGTATTTT

v_call: TRBV6-5
cdr3_length: 14
j_call: TRBJ1-6
d_call: .
clone_size: few
cdr3_aa: CASSYTVQGSPLHF
cdr3_nt: TGTGCCAGCAGTTACACAGTTCAGGGATCACCCCTCCACTTT

v_call: TRBV6-1
cdr3_length: 16
j_call: TRBJ2-3
d_call: .
clone_size: .
cdr3_aa: CASSEVQGQTTDTQYF
cdr3_nt: TGTGCCAGCAGTGAGGTTCAGGGCCAGACCACAGATACGCAGTATTTT

v_call: TRBV18
cdr3_length: 13
j_call: TRBJ1-1
d_call: .
clone_size: few
cdr3_aa: CASSLDKNTEAFF
cdr3_nt: TGTGCCAGCTCCCTGGACAAGAACACTGAAGCTTTCTTT

v_call: TRBV5-6
cdr3_length: 14
j_call: TRBJ2-1
d_call: .
clone_size: few
cdr3_aa: CASSYRVGWYEQFF
cdr3_nt: TGTGCCAGCAGCTACAGGGTGGGTTGGTATGAGCAGTTCTTC

v_call: TRBV5-1
cdr3_length: 17
j_call: TRBJ2-2
d_call: .
clone_size: once
cdr3_aa: CASRMGRGAQGTGELFF
cdr3_nt: TGCGCCAGCAGGATGGGTCGCGGGGCCCAGGGCACCGGGGAGCTGTTTTTT

v_call: TRBV20-1
cdr3_length: 14
j_call: TRBJ2-3
d_call: TRBD1
clone_size: .
cdr3_aa: CSALRDRGTDTQYF
cdr3_nt: TGCAGTGCTCTCCGGGACAGGGGCACAGATACGCAGTATTTT

v_call: TRBV7-9
cdr3_length: 17
j_call: TRBJ1-5
d_call: TRBD1
clone_size: .
cdr3_aa: CASSPDHRDSGNQPQHF
cdr3_nt: TGTGCCAGCAGCCCAGACCACCGGGACAGCGGCAATCAGCCCCAGCATTTT

v_call: TRBV29-1
cdr3_length: 10
j_call: TRBJ2-3
d_call: .
clone_size: .
cdr3_aa: CSVVIDTQYF
cdr3_nt: TGCAGCGTCGTGATAGATACGCAGTATTTT

v_call: TRBV9
cdr3_length: 15
j_call: TRBJ1-1
d_call: .
clone_size: .
cdr3_aa: CASSVVTGKDTEAFF
cdr3_nt: TGTGCCAGCAGCGTAGTAACGGGTAAGGACACTGAAGCTTTCTTT

v_call: TRBV7-2
cdr3_length: 12
j_call: TRBJ1-1
d_call: .
clone_size: .
cdr3_aa: CASSRTVAEAFF
cdr3_nt: TGTGCCAGCAGCAGAACAGTCGCTGAAGCTTTCTTT

v_call: TRBV7-6
cdr3_length: 17
j_call: TRBJ2-2
d_call: TRBD2
clone_size: .
cdr3_aa: CASSLMAGGAGTGELFF
cdr3_nt: TGTGCCAGCAGCTTAATGGCGGGGGGCGCGGGAACCGGGGAGCTGTTTTTT

v_call: TRBV25-1
cdr3_length: 17
j_call: TRBJ1-5
d_call: TRBD1
clone_size: .
cdr3_aa: CASSESGGTGANQPQHF
cdr3_nt: TGTGCCAGCAGTGAATCGGGAGGGACAGGGGCAAATCAGCCCCAGCATTTT

v_call: TRBV28
cdr3_length: 15
j_call: TRBJ2-1
d_call: .
clone_size: .
cdr3_aa: CASTTGRPTYNEQFF
cdr3_nt: TGTGCCAGTACCACAGGGCGGCCAACCTACAATGAGCAGTTCTTC

v_call: TRBV4-1
cdr3_length: 14
j_call: TRBJ1-2
d_call: .
clone_size: many
cdr3_aa: CASSRIGHDYGYTF
cdr3_nt: TGCGCCAGCAGCCGCATCGGACACGACTATGGCTACACCTTC

v_call: TRBV5-1
cdr3_length: 13
j_call: TRBJ2-1
d_call: .
clone_size: many
cdr3_aa: CASNTGSYNEQFF
cdr3_nt: TGCGCCAGCAACACAGGCTCCTACAATGAGCAGTTCTTC

v_call: TRBV28
cdr3_length: 15
j_call: TRBJ2-3
d_call: TRBD2
clone_size: .
cdr3_aa: CASSLPLAGTDTQYF
cdr3_nt: TGTGCCAGCAGTTTACCGCTAGCGGGCACAGATACGCAGTATTTT

v_call: TRBV5-1
cdr3_length: 13
j_call: TRBJ2-1
d_call: .
clone_size: .
cdr3_aa: CASSLGDPNEQFF
cdr3_nt: TGCGCCAGCAGCTTGGGCGACCCCAATGAGCAGTTCTTC

v_call: TRBV29-1
cdr3_length: 20
j_call: TRBJ2-3
d_call: TRBD2
clone_size: once
cdr3_aa: CSVEAPGLAGDRPSTDTQYF
cdr3_nt: TGCAGCGTTGAAGCCCCGGGACTAGCGGGAGATCGTCCTAGCACAGATACGCAGTATTTT

v_call: TRBV7-3
cdr3_length: 13
j_call: TRBJ2-2
d_call: .
clone_size: few
cdr3_aa: CASSYSAAGELFF
cdr3_nt: TGTGCCAGCAGTTACTCCGCGGCGGGGGAGCTGTTTTTT

v_call: TRBV11-2
cdr3_length: 13
j_call: TRBJ2-7
d_call: .
clone_size: .
cdr3_aa: CASSSGLIYEQYF
cdr3_nt: TGTGCCAGCAGCTCGGGACTTATCTACGAGCAGTACTTC

v_call: TRBV4-1
cdr3_length: 16
j_call: TRBJ1-1
d_call: .
clone_size: few
cdr3_aa: CASRPGRTWKNTEAFF
cdr3_nt: TGCGCCAGCAGACCTGGCAGGACCTGGAAGAACACTGAAGCTTTCTTT

v_call: TRBV7-2
cdr3_length: 15
j_call: TRBJ2-3
d_call: .
clone_size: .
cdr3_aa: CASSMDSIAYDTQYF
cdr3_nt: TGTGCCAGCAGCATGGACTCAATTGCGTACGATACGCAGTATTTT

v_call: TRBV5-1
cdr3_length: 16
j_call: TRBJ2-7
d_call: TRBD2
clone_size: .
cdr3_aa: CASSLAGSSGTSEQYF
cdr3_nt: TGCGCCAGCAGCTTGGCGGGATCTAGCGGGACTTCCGAGCAGTACTTC

v_call: TRBV29-1
cdr3_length: 15
j_call: TRBJ2-1
d_call: TRBD2
clone_size: few
cdr3_aa: CSVDNLLAGDDEQFF
cdr3_nt: TGCAGCGTTGATAACTTGCTAGCGGGAGACGACGAGCAGTTCTTC

v_call: TRBV24-1
cdr3_length: 16
j_call: TRBJ2-5
d_call: .
clone_size: .
cdr3_aa: CATSDFRRGAQETQYF
cdr3_nt: TGTGCCACCAGTGATTTCAGGCGCGGGGCCCAAGAGACCCAGTACTTC

v_call: TRBV20-1
cdr3_length: 16
j_call: TRBJ2-5
d_call: TRBD2
clone_size: .
cdr3_aa: CSAKVTREAPRETQYF
cdr3_nt: TGCAGTGCTAAAGTAACCCGGGAGGCCCCAAGGGAGACCCAGTACTTC

v_call: TRBV10-3
cdr3_length: 17
j_call: TRBJ2-5
d_call: TRBD1
clone_size: .
cdr3_aa: CAIRETLRGQGPETQYF
cdr3_nt: TGTGCCATCAGGGAGACTTTGAGGGGACAGGGGCCAGAGACCCAGTACTTC

v_call: TRBV4-1
cdr3_length: 16
j_call: TRBJ2-1
d_call: TRBD1
clone_size: once
cdr3_aa: CASSHRDRGHTDEQFF
cdr3_nt: TGCGCCAGCAGCCACCGGGACAGGGGTCACACGGATGAGCAGTTCTTC

v_call: TRBV20-1
cdr3_length: 15
j_call: TRBJ2-1
d_call: TRBD2
clone_size: few
cdr3_aa: CSAIGLAGGYNEQFF
cdr3_nt: TGCAGTGCCATAGGACTAGCGGGAGGGTACAATGAGCAGTTCTTC

v_call: TRBV14
cdr3_length: 15
j_call: TRBJ2-7
d_call: .
clone_size: .
cdr3_aa: CASSQDRTETYEQYF
cdr3_nt: TGTGCCAGCAGCCAAGACCGGACGGAGACCTACGAGCAGTACTTC

v_call: TRBV7-2
cdr3_length: 13
j_call: TRBJ1-1
d_call: .
clone_size: .
cdr3_aa: CASSLNRATEAFF
cdr3_nt: TGTGCCAGCAGCCTAAACAGGGCCACTGAAGCTTTCTTT

v_call: TRBV7-2
cdr3_length: 15
j_call: TRBJ1-5
d_call: .
clone_size: few
cdr3_aa: CASSTQGAKNQPQHF
cdr3_nt: TGTGCCAGCAGCACCCAAGGGGCGAAGAATCAGCCCCAGCATTTT

v_call: TRBV20-1
cdr3_length: 15
j_call: TRBJ2-3
d_call: .
clone_size: few
cdr3_aa: CSAPKFGVSTDTQYF
cdr3_nt: TGCAGTGCCCCGAAGTTCGGAGTTTCGACAGATACGCAGTATTTT

v_call: TRBV7-2
cdr3_length: 16
j_call: TRBJ2-2
d_call: TRBD2
clone_size: .
cdr3_aa: CASSLRERGNTGELFF
cdr3_nt: TGTGCCAGCAGCTTAAGGGAGCGGGGGAACACCGGGGAGCTGTTTTTT

v_call: TRBV4-1
cdr3_length: 16
j_call: TRBJ1-1
d_call: .
clone_size: .
cdr3_aa: CASSHLLGRGRAEAFF
cdr3_nt: TGCGCCAGCAGCCACCTTCTGGGGAGAGGACGGGCTGAAGCTTTCTTT

v_call: TRBV6-5
cdr3_length: 16
j_call: TRBJ2-2
d_call: TRBD2
clone_size: few
cdr3_aa: CASSSPAGTSSGELFF
cdr3_nt: TGTGCCAGCAGTTCCCCCGCTGGGACTAGCTCCGGGGAGCTGTTTTTT

v_call: TRBV2
cdr3_length: 14
j_call: TRBJ2-1
d_call: .
clone_size: .
cdr3_aa: CASSREASYNEQFF
cdr3_nt: TGTGCCAGCAGCCGGGAAGCCTCCTACAATGAGCAGTTCTTC

v_call: TRBV5-1
cdr3_length: 15
j_call: TRBJ2-2
d_call: .
clone_size: few
cdr3_aa: CASSLPQGGTGELFF
cdr3_nt: TGCGCCAGCAGCTTACCCCAGGGCGGCACCGGGGAGCTGTTTTTT

v_call: TRBV7-3
cdr3_length: 14
j_call: TRBJ2-5
d_call: TRBD1
clone_size: .
cdr3_aa: CASSMTGLDETQYF
cdr3_nt: TGTGCCAGCAGCATGACAGGGCTTGACGAGACCCAGTACTTC

v_call: TRBV27
cdr3_length: 15
j_call: TRBJ2-7
d_call: TRBD2
clone_size: few
cdr3_aa: CASSPVGLAGYEQYF
cdr3_nt: TGTGCCAGCAGTCCGGTAGGTCTAGCGGGCTACGAGCAGTACTTC

v_call: TRBV11-2
cdr3_length: 18
j_call: TRBJ2-5
d_call: TRBD2
clone_size: .
cdr3_aa: CASSLDRLAGGPRETQYF
cdr3_nt: TGTGCCAGCAGCTTAGATCGGCTAGCGGGAGGGCCGAGGGAGACCCAGTACTTC

v_call: TRBV11-1
cdr3_length: 16
j_call: TRBJ2-7
d_call: .
clone_size: .
cdr3_aa: CASSPLGSRRAYEQYF
cdr3_nt: TGTGCCAGCAGCCCACTTGGGTCCAGGCGGGCCTACGAGCAGTACTTC

v_call: TRBV6-1
cdr3_length: 13
j_call: TRBJ1-4
d_call: .
clone_size: .
cdr3_aa: CASSPREDEKLFF
cdr3_nt: TGTGCCAGCAGTCCCCGGGAGGATGAAAAACTGTTTTTT

v_call: TRBV20-1
cdr3_length: 17
j_call: TRBJ1-5
d_call: .
clone_size: .
cdr3_aa: CSATTTGTLYSNQPQHF
cdr3_nt: TGCAGTGCAACCACCACAGGGACCCTGTATAGCAATCAGCCCCAGCATTTT

v_call: TRBV4-2
cdr3_length: 15
j_call: TRBJ1-2
d_call: .
clone_size: .
cdr3_aa: CASSQDYSGNYGYTF
cdr3_nt: TGTGCCAGCAGCCAAGATTACAGTGGAAACTATGGCTACACCTTC

v_call: TRBV7-2
cdr3_length: 16
j_call: TRBJ2-7
d_call: TRBD1
clone_size: .
cdr3_aa: CASSPPGTGNGHEQYF
cdr3_nt: TGTGCCAGCAGCCCCCCCGGGACAGGGAACGGGCACGAGCAGTACTTC